The 13 T cell receptor beta chains given below trace back to one sample, sequenced in a study of blood T cell repertoires in COVID-19. Profiling relied on immunoSEQ multiplex PCR, and the TCRdb table lists in-frame clones only, not all of them. Among over 80,000 clones listed, over 90% were seen once. Input material: peripheral blood. These receptors were collected from a man aged 55 to 70 with acute or convalescent COVID-19.

This clone was picked up a small number of times. The chain carries TRBV18 and TRBJ2-5; 8 nucleotides agree with TRBD2. CDR1 KGHSH and CDR2 LQKENI come from the germline V gene. J was trimmed by 9 bases and V by 0 bases; bases with no gene match: 6. The CDR3 is 14 amino acids. The CDR3 region has the DNA TGTGCCAGCTCACCACCGGCCCGGGGGGGGGCCCAGTACTTC. Translation gives CASSPPARGGAQYF.

The chain recombines TRBV2 with TRBJ1-5, with 8 bases fitting TRBD1. J was trimmed by 6 bases and V by 3 bases; bases with no gene match: 1. CDR3 length: 13 residues. Germline CDR1 is SNHLY and CDR2 is FYNNEI. CDR3 in amino acids: CASSDGTGQPQHF. In DNA, the CDR3 is TGTGCCAGCAGTGACGGGACAGGTCAGCCCCAGCATTTT.

The chain recombines TRBV7-6 with TRBJ2-6; D gene uncertain. Trimming stripped 1 base from V and 0 bases from J, with 7 bases between. CDR3 size: 16 residues. Germline assignment: CDR1 SGHVS and CDR2 FNYEAQ. The CDR3 reads CASSLVASSGANVLTF. DNA of the CDR3: TGTGCCAGCAGCTTAGTTGCCAGCTCTGGGGCCAACGTCCTGACTTTC. The full variable domain, with the rest looked up from reference TRBV7-6 and TRBJ2-6, is GAGVSQSPRYKVTKRGQDVALRCDPISGHVSLYWYRQALGQGPEFLTYFNYEAQQDKSGLPNDRFSAERPEGSISTLTIQRTEQRDSAMYRCASSLVASSGANVLTFGAGSRLTVL.

The V call is TRBV4-2, the J call TRBJ2-3, with TRBD1 as a possible D gene (5 bases). The CDR3 consists of 17 residues. V was pared by 1 base and J by 2 bases, with 16 bases between. Germline V CDR1 and CDR2: LGHNA, YNFKEQ. CDR3 sequence: CASSQAVQGSFTDTQYF. For the CDR3, the DNA is TGTGCCAGCAGCCAAGCCGTCCAGGGTTCGTTCACAGATACGCAGTATTTT.

This sequence joins TRBV6-2 or TRBV6-3 and TRBJ2-3; 9 bases agree with TRBD1. Germline V gene lookup returns CDR1 MNHEY and CDR2 SVGEGT. The CDR3 extends over 15 amino acids. Germline trimming cut 6 bases from V and 5 bases from J; bases unmatched to any gene: 9. The CDR3 nucleotides are TGTGCCAGCAGCCTTGACAGGGGGGTTCTAGATACGCAGTATTTT. It is translated as CASSLDRGVLDTQYF.

The genes are TRBV7-2 and TRBJ1-1, with 9 bases that match TRBD1. The CDR3 sequence is 16 residues long. The germline gives CDR1 SGHTA, CDR2 FQGNSA. With 2 bases clipped from V and 5 bases from J, the junction kept 9 bases outside the gene matches. The CDR3 region has the DNA TGTGCCAGCAGCTTAAATCCCGGGACAGGGTTAACTGAAGCTTTCTTT. Its translation is CASSLNPGTGLTEAFF. Filled out from reference TRBV7-2 and TRBJ1-1, the complete variable domain reads GAGVSQSPSNKVTEKGKDVELRCDPISGHTALYWYRQSLGQGLEFLIYFQGNSAPDKSGLPSDRFSAERTGGSVSTLTIQRTQQEDSAVYLCASSLNPGTGLTEAFFGQGTRLTVV.

The chain has TRBV10-3 and TRBJ1-6, with 8 bases matching TRBD1. Germline loops: CDR1 ENHRY, CDR2 SYGVKD. This CDR3 has 14 amino acids. The V segment lost 3 bases and the J segment 10 bases; nucleotides outside the gene matches: 5. Here the CDR3 DNA reads TGTGCCATCAGTGATGGACAGGGAATCTCACCCCTCCACTTT. Its translation is CAISDGQGISPLHF.

This chain links TRBV6-5 with TRBJ1-2; D not resolved. Between the trimmed V and J ends, which lost 0 bases and 7 bases, there was a span of 12 bases. The CDR3 spans 14 residues. The V gene's germline CDR1 is MNHEY and CDR2 SVGAGI. For the CDR3, the DNA is TGTGCCAGCAGTTACTCGGGAGGCGTAGCTGGCTACACCTTC. This codes for CASSYSGGVAGYTF.

V is TRBV6-5 and J is TRBJ1-4, with 10 bases aligning to TRBD1. Germline-derived CDR1 and CDR2 are MNHEY and SVGAGI. The length of the CDR3 is 14 residues. V was clipped by 6 bases and J by 4 bases; unmatched bases: 2. CDR3 amino acids: CASRRDRGNEKLFF. The CDR3 DNA reads as TGTGCCAGCAGAAGGGACAGGGGTAATGAAAAACTGTTTTTT.

The chain is built from TRBV27 and TRBJ1-5; D unclear. Germline V gene sequence: CDR1 MNHEY, CDR2 SMNVEV (reference sequence). The V end lost 1 base, the J end lost 2 bases, and 12 bases lay between the germline ends. CDR3 size: 16 residues. DNA for the CDR3: TGTGCCAGCAGTTTATTTGGTCTAAACGGCAATCAGCCCCAGCATTTT. It yields the protein CASSLFGLNGNQPQHF.

The chain combines TRBV28 with TRBJ2-1, with 9 bases identical to TRBD2. The CDR3 runs 18 residues. Per germline, CDR1 MDHEN and CDR2 SYDVKM. V was clipped by 5 bases and J by 4 bases; unmatched bases: 15. The DNA for the CDR3 is TGTGCCAGCAGTACCCGGACCCTGACTAGCGGAGTATACAATGAGCAGTTCTTC. Protein product: CASSTRTLTSGVYNEQFF.

The V gene is TRBV5-1, the J gene TRBJ2-3; TRBD1 aligns across 9 bases. The V gene's germline CDR1 is SGHRS and CDR2 YFSETQ. The CDR3 has 17 amino acids. The J segment lost 6 bases and the V segment lost 4 bases, leaving 15 bases of the junction unmatched. CDR3 DNA: TGCGCCAGCAGCCGTAAATTGGTGGGACAGGGTCGCGATACGCAGTATTTT. The encoded protein is CASSRKLVGQGRDTQYF. Drawing the rest from reference TRBV5-1 and TRBJ2-3, the complete variable domain is KAGVTQTPRYLIKTRGQQVTLSCSPISGHRSVSWYQQTPGQGLQFLFEYFSETQRNKGNFPGRFSGRQFSNSRSEMNVSTLELGDSALYLCASSRKLVGQGRDTQYFGPGTRLTVL.

The chain links TRBV5-1 to TRBJ2-1; 8 nucleotides agree with TRBD1. After removal of 4 bases from V and 6 bases from J, the junction contained 6 bases not matched to a gene. The CDR3 covers 14 residues. The germline V gene has CDR1 SGHRS and CDR2 YFSETQ. CDR3 DNA sequence: TGCGCCAGCAGCATGGACAGGGTACGCAATGAGCAGTTCTTC. It codes for CASSMDRVRNEQFF.